This T cell receptor beta chain is from a study of T cells after yellow fever vaccination. This clonotype was seen a few times. TCRdb re-called the 5' RACE reads with MiXCR, one entry per CDR3 protein. This sample has around 320,000 distinct CDR3 sequences; roughly 10% occur once, and the top ten carry 3.3%. This receptor was identified in a man aged 18 to 29 who received the YFV17D yellow fever vaccine. The sample here was CD4+ T cells sorted from PBMCs, taken 45 days after the yellow fever booster vaccination.

The CDR3 bases are TGTGCCAGCAGTTCCTCGGGGTCGGGAAAGACCCAGTACTTC. This gives the protein CASSSSGSGKTQYF. The chain carries TRBV6-2 or TRBV6-3 and TRBJ2-5; D may be TRBD2 (5 bases). Per germline, CDR1 MNHEY and CDR2 SVGEGT. Trimming pared 4 bases from V and 6 bases from J, leaving 15 bases between. The CDR3 totals 14 residues.